What follows describes a single T cell receptor beta chain. In the original analysis: Estimation of nucleated cell counts was performed using reference gene primer amplification. Profiled with immunoSEQ multiplex PCR; TCRdb holds only in-frame clones, not every one. That table furnishes V, J and clone size, whereas the DNA furnished D and trimming. In the table there are 150,000 or so clones, more than 70% of which are singletons. The data originate from a study of blood T cell repertoires in COVID-19. Study-level information: T cells, B-cell-depleted T cells, or PBMCs provided the cDNA or gDNA that served as material.

The source material was PBMCs or T cells enriched from blood (not recorded which). The origin of this receptor is a man in his sixties who had recovered from COVID-19.

The CDR3 loop is CASSYTGIARGEQYF. In DNA form, the CDR3 reads TGTGCCAGCAGTTACACCGGGATAGCGAGAGGCGAGCAGTACTTC. The chain links TRBV6-5 to TRBJ2-7; a possible D gene is TRBD2 (5 bases). V lost 2 bases and J lost 6, with 17 bases in between. Germline V lookup: CDR1 MNHEY, CDR2 SVGAGI. CDR3 size: 15 residues.